The entry below describes one T cell receptor beta chain. Antigen unknown. TCRdb's copy holds only in-frame clones and misses some; the assay was immunoSEQ multiplex PCR. This sample has about 140,000 clones, with around nine tenths found just once. There are 16 residues in the CDR3. V gave up 6 bases and J gave up 8 bases; unmatched junction bases: 14. Germline V CDR1 and CDR2: SGHTA, FQGNSA. The sample belongs to a study of T cell responses to AZD1222 COVID-19 vaccine. Overall study: The study pooled second doses at about 4 or about 12 weeks. Study-level findings and limits: The sample set comprised mostly white British donors with more females, and clonal diversity was possibly underestimated. Within unmutated variant regions lay the reported targets of nearly half of spike-specific TCRs. Sampling captured repertoires only after the peak T cell response.

The rearrangement links TRBV7-2 to TRBJ2-1, with TRBD2 matching over 9 bases. The sequence came from an adult in good health. The sample in question was peripheral blood, obtained on day 0 of AZD1222 vaccination. This CDR3 is CASRKEGTSRSYEQFF. CDR3 nucleotides: TGTGCCAGCAGAAAAGAAGGGACTAGCAGATCCTATGAGCAGTTCTTC.